The following is a T cell receptor (beta chain) sequence with its context. The CDR3 loop spans 16 amino acids. V lost 3 bases, J lost 5 bases, and 16 bases lay in between. Germline assignment: CDR1 MDHEN and CDR2 SYDVKM. Authors' processing steps: Amplification of reference gene primers was used by the study to estimate nucleated cell counts. Sequencing used immunoSEQ multiplex PCR; TCRdb keeps in-frame clones, though not all of them. Clonal size and the V and J genes are those of that table, whereas D and trimming came from the DNA. The table has about 90,000 clones, 75% to 90% seen once. This sample was taken from a study of blood T cell repertoires in COVID-19. For the study at large: Donors in the United States, Italy and Spain gave samples during acute or convalescent COVID-19. PBMCs, B-cell-depleted T cells, or T cells were the source of the cDNA or gDNA that made up the material.

This sequence was found in a woman in her seventies with acute or convalescent COVID-19. The chain joins TRBV28 to TRBJ2-2, with D possibly TRBD1 on 5 matching bases. Sequencing was done on a sample of peripheral blood. Written as DNA, the CDR3 is TGTGCCAGCAGTTTCATAGCAGGGAAGGGGACCGGGGAGCTGTTTTTT. Amino acid sequence: CASSFIAGKGTGELFF.